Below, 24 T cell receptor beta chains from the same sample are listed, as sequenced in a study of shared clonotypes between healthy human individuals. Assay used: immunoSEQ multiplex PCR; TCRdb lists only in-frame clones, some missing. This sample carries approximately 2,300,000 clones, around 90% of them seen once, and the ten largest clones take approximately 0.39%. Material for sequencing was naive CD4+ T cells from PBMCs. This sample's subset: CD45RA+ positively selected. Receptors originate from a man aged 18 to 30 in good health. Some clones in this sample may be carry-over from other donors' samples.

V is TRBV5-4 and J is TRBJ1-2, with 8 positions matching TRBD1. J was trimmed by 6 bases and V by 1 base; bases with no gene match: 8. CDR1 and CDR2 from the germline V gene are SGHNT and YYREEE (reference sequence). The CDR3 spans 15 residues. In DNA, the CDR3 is TGTGCCAGCAGCTTGAGGGGTACAGGGGGTCATGGCTACACCTTC. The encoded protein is CASSLRGTGGHGYTF.

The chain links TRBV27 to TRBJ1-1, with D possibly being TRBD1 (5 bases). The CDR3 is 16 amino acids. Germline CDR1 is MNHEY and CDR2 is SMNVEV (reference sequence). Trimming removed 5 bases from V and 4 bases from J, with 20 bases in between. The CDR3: CASSPRDPRWGTEAFF. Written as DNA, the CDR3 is TGTGCCAGCAGTCCAAGGGACCCCCGATGGGGCACTGAAGCTTTCTTT.

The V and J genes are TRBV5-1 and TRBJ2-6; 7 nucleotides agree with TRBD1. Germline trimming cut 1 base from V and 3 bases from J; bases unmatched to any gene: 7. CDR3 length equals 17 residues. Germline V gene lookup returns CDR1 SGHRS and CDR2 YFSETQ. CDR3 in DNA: TGCGCCAGCAGCTTGTTTGTAGGGGGCAGTGGGGCCAACGTCCTGACTTTC. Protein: CASSLFVGGSGANVLTF. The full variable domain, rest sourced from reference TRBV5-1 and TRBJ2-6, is KAGVTQTPRYLIKTRGQQVTLSCSPISGHRSVSWYQQTPGQGLQFLFEYFSETQRNKGNFPGRFSGRQFSNSRSEMNVSTLELGDSALYLCASSLFVGGSGANVLTFGAGSRLTVL.

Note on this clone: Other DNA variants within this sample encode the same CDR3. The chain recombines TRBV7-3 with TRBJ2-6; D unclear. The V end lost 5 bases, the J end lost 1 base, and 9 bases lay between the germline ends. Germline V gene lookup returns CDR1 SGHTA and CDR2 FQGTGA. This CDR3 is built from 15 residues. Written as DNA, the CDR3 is TGTGCCAGCAGCCGAGACGGATCTGGGGCCAACGTCCTGACTTTC. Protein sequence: CASSRDGSGANVLTF.

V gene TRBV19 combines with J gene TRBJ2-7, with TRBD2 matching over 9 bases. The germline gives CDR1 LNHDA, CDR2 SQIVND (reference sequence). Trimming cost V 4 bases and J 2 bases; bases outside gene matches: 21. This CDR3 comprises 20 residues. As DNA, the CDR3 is TGTGCCAGTAGTAGGGTACTGGGTAATAGCGGGAGCTCAGAAACCTACGAGCAGTACTTC. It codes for CASSRVLGNSGSSETYEQYF.

This CDR3 reads CASSFYRGRTGGNQPQHF. The CDR3 nucleotides read TGCGCCAGCAGCTTCTACAGGGGGCGAACGGGCGGCAATCAGCCCCAGCATTTT. The chain joins TRBV5-1 to TRBJ1-5; 9 bases align to TRBD1. The CDR3 runs to 18 residues. Germline V gene data show CDR1 as SGHRS and CDR2 as YFSETQ. V trimming: 2 bases; J trimming: 2 bases; junction bases outside the gene matches: 11.

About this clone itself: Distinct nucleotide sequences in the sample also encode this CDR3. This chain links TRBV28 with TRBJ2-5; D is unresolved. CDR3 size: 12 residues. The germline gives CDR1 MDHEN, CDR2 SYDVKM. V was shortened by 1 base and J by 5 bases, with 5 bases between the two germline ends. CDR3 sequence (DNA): TGTGCCAGCAGTTTATCCCTTGAGACCCAGTACTTC. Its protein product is CASSLSLETQYF.

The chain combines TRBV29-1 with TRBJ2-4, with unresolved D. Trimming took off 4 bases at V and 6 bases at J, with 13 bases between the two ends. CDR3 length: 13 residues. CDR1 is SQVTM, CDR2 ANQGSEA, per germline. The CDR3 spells CSVGLQKGNIQYF. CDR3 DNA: TGCAGCGTTGGGTTGCAGAAGGGAAACATTCAGTACTTC. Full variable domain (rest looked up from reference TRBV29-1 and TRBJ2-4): SAVISQKPSRDICQRGTSLTIQCQVDSQVTMMFWYRQQPGQSLTLIATANQGSEATYESGFVIDKFPISRPNLTFSTLTVSNMSPEDSSIYLCSVGLQKGNIQYFGAGTRLSVL.

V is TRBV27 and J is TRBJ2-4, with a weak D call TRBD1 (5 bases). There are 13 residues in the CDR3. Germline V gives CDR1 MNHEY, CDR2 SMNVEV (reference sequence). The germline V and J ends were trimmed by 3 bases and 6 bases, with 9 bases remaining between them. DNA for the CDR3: TGTGCCAGCAGTTTGGGCGACAGAAACATTCAGTACTTC. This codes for CASSLGDRNIQYF.

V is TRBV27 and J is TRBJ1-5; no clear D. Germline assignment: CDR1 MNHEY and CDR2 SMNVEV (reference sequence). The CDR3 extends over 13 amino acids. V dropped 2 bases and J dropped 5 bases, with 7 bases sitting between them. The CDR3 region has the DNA TGTGCCAGCAGTTTAGGCCTAGATCAGCCCCAGCATTTT. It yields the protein CASSLGLDQPQHF.

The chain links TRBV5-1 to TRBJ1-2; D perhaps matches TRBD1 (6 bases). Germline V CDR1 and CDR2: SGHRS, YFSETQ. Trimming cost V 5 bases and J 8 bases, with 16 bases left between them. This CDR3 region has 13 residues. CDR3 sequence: CASSLGASSGYTF. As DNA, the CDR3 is TGCGCCAGCAGTCTGGGGGCGAGTTCCGGCTACACCTTC.

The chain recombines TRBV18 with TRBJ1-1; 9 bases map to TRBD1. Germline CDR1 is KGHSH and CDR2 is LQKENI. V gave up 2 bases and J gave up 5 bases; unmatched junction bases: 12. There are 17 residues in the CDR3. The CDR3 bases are TGTGCCAGCTCACCATCGCGGACAGGGGCCGGGCTGACTGAAGCTTTCTTT. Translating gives CASSPSRTGAGLTEAFF.

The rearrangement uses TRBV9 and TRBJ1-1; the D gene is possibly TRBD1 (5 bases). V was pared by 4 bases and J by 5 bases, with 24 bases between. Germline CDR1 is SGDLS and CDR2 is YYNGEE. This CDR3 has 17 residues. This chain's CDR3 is CASSRTLDGWGYTEAFF. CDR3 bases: TGTGCCAGCAGCCGAACCTTGGACGGGTGGGGGTATACTGAAGCTTTCTTT.

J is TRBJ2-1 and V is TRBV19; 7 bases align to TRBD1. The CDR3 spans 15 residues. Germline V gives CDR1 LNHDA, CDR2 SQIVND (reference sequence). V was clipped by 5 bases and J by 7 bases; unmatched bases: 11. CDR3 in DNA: TGTGCCAGTAGTTCCCGACAGGGAAGGGAAAATGAGCAGTTCTTC. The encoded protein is CASSSRQGRENEQFF.

In DNA form, the CDR3 reads TGCGCCAGCAGCTCGTCAACACCGGGGGCCGGGGAGCTGTTTTTT. Protein product: CASSSSTPGAGELFF. The chain joins TRBV5-1 to TRBJ2-2, with D possibly matching TRBD2 (6 bases). The CDR3 runs to 15 residues. Trimming stripped 3 bases from V and 6 bases from J, with 15 bases between. The germline V gene encodes CDR1 SGHRS and CDR2 YFSETQ.

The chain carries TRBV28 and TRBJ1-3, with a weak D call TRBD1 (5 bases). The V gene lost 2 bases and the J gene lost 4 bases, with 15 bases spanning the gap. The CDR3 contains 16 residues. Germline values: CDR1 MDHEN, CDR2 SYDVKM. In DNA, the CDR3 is TGTGCCAGCAGTTTACCAGGGACCCCCTCGGGAAACACCATATATTTT. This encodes CASSLPGTPSGNTIYF.

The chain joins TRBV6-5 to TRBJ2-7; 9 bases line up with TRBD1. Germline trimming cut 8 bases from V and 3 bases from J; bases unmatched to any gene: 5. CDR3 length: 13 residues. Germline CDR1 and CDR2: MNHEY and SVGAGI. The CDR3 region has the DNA TGTGCCAGCGGCACAGGGGGCGGCTACGAGCAGTACTTC. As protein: CASGTGGGYEQYF.

CDR3: CASSPRRTEGNTIYF. CDR3 in DNA: TGTGCCAGCTCACCGAGGAGAACGGAAGGAAACACCATATATTTT. This chain uses TRBV18 with TRBJ1-3; D gene ambiguous. Germline CDR1 KGHSH, CDR2 LQKENI. The V end was cut by 3 bases, the J end by 4 bases, with 13 bases between. CDR3 length equals 15 residues.

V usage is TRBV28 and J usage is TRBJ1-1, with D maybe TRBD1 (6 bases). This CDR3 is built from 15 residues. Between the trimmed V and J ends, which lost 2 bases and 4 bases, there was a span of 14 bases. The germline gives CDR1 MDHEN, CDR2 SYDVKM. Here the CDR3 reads CASSLRTARVTEAFF. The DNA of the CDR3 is TGTGCCAGCAGTTTAAGGACAGCGCGAGTCACTGAAGCTTTCTTT.

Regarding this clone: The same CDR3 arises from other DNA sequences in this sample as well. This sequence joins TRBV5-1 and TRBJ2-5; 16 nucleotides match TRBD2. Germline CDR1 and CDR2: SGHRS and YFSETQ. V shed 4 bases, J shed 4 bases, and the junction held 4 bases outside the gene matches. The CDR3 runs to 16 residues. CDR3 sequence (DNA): TGCGCCAGCAGCGTTGGGACTAGCGGGAGGGGAGAGACCCAGTACTTC. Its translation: CASSVGTSGRGETQYF.

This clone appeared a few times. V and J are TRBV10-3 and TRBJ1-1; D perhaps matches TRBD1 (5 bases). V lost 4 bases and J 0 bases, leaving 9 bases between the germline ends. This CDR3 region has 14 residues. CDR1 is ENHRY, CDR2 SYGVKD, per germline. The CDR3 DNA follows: TGTGCCATCAGTGTTGCAGGGCTGAACACTGAAGCTTTCTTT. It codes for CAISVAGLNTEAFF.

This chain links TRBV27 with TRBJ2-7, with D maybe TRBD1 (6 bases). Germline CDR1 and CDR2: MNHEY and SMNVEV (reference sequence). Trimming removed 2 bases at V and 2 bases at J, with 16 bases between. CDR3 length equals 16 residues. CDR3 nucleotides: TGTGCCAGCAGTTTAAGAACTACAGGGTTAACCTACGAGCAGTACTTC. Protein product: CASSLRTTGLTYEQYF.

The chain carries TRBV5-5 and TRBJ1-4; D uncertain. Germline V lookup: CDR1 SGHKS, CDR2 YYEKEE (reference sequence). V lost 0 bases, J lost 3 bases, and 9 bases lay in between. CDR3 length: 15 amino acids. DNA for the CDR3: TGTGCCAGCAGCTTGGGCTGGGTATCTAATGAAAAACTGTTTTTT. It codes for CASSLGWVSNEKLFF.

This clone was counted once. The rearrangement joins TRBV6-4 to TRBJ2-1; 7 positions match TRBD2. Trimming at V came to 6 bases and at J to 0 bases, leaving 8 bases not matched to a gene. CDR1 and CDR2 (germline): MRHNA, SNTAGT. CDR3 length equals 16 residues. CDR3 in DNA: TGTGCCAGCAGGTCGCAGCGGGGAAGCTCCTACAATGAGCAGTTCTTC. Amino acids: CASRSQRGSSYNEQFF.